This T cell receptor (beta chain) was identified during a study of T cell clones after liver transplantation (dated by TCRdb to between 2019 and 2020). Regarding the complete study: ITN030ST, the source of the samples, was a randomized trial that attempted immunosuppression withdrawal within 2 years of liver transplantation. Donor-reactive T cell clones were identified by TCRbeta sequencing following a pre-transplant mixed lymphocyte reaction and were subsequently tracked in post-transplant blood. Third party-reactive TCRbeta sequences from pre-transplant MLRs were also identified as an antigen-independent comparator for donor-reactive sequences. Of the eight recipients, a few were HCV-positive, while the remaining recipients had been transplanted for non-autoimmune, non-viral indications. The subjects received no induction therapy and were kept on standard immunosuppression until randomization at 12-24 months post-transplant. Tolerance was defined as complete immunosuppression withdrawal for at least one year with no rise in liver enzymes beyond twice the upper limit of normal. Blood samples were taken pre-transplant, pre-randomization before withdrawal, and post-randomization after full withdrawal or failed withdrawal. The study cohort included 8 liver transplant recipients, of whom 3 were classified as tolerant and 5 as non-tolerant.

Unstimulated PBMCs, after thawing, were stained for CD3, CD4 and CD8 and then FACS-sorted into CD3+CD4+ and CD3+CD8+ populations. Randomization to immunosuppression withdrawal applied to every one of the 8 studied subjects. Genomic DNA was isolated with the Qiagen DNeasy Blood and Tissue Kit. Of note for this clone: It has no known antigen specificity. No base quality values were provided; no much bigger clone lies one nucleotide off.

Including cysteine and phenylalanine, the CDR3 has 14 amino acids. Only the CDR3 part of the read is kept: 42 bases, read in frame from the first base. Trimming leaves V shorter by 10 bases and J shorter by 4 bases, with the junction holding 6 bases beyond the gene matches. The germline V gene provides CDR1 MGHDK and CDR2 SYGVNS. Frozen genomic DNA underwent high-throughput TCRbeta CDR3 sequencing by immunoSEQ, including PCR amplification, mapping, bias correction and internal controls. Per the original workflow: Productive rearrangements were retained, and unique TCRbeta sequences were defined by the CDR3 nucleotide sequence together with the V and J gene. Donor-reactive sequences required at least 5-fold expansion in CFSE-low cells versus unstimulated pre-transplant cells and at least 0.01% frequency. Minimum frequency thresholds were set for each subject on the basis of the unstimulated sample with the lowest template count, so that a detection power of at least 90% was ensured. Repertoire turnover was measured by Jensen-Shannon divergence between the top 1000 TCRbeta sequences post- and pre-transplant. Two-sided Fisher's exact tests were used to test for changes in how often donor-reactive sequences were detected. TCRdb obtained this table from immuneACCESS and retained in-frame rearrangements with V and J assigned. These tables miss some clones; where compared with another copy, unresolved V genes account for less than half of the shortfall, and the remainder is unexplained. Clone size and the V and J calls come from that table; the DNA yielded D and trimming. For this sample the table gives 45,000 to 60,000 clones, of which 60% to 80% were detected only once. Roughly a tenth of the sample belongs to the ten largest clones.

Overall study outcomes, separate from this receptor: In 5 of 8 subjects, circulating donor-reactive CD4 TCRbeta sequences decreased significantly after transplant, regardless of tolerance or HCV status. After accounting for repertoire turnover, donor-reactive detection was significantly reduced in 7 of 8 subjects for CD4 and 8 of 8 for CD8. The conclusions were preliminary, being limited by small, heterogeneous patient numbers and by non-standardized post-transplant time points. Without allograft tissue specimens, donor-reactive T cells may have migrated into the graft rather than being deleted. Donor-reactive sequences decreased more than third party-reactive sequences, which suggests partial antigen-specific deletion that was not related to withdrawal success. Low numbers of available donor cells limited the measurable donor-reactive repertoire in two subjects.

The rearranged segments are TRBV25-1 and TRBJ2-6, and 8 junction bases match TRBD1. This receptor was obtained from a human patient who received a liver transplant. Some T cells may have been brought in with the graft after a transplant. Sample: CD4+ T cells from blood, taken at the 22-month timepoint. In nucleotide form, the sequence is TGTGCCACCCAGGGGGCGCGAGGGGCCAACGTCCTGACTTTC. Its protein reads: CATQGARGANVLTF.